Below, 25 T cell receptor beta chains from the same sample are listed, as sequenced in a study of T-cell memory formation after mild COVID-19. TCRdb itself ran the 5' RACE reads through MiXCR, one entry per CDR3 protein. This sample has under 150,000 distinct CDR3 sequences; about 20% occur once, and the top ten carry about two fifths. Sequenced material: PBMCs or a T cell subset sorted from them (not recorded which). These receptors originate from a man younger than 35 who had mild COVID-19 (a few samples of this study predate the infection). Cell type and time point are not known.

The chain uses TRBV5-5 and TRBJ2-3; D gene uncertain. Germline assignment: CDR1 SGHKS and CDR2 YYEKEE (reference sequence). The V end lost 4 bases, the J end lost 0 bases, and 6 bases lay between the germline ends. This CDR3 is 13 amino acids long. CDR3 bases: TGTGCCAGCAGCCCGTTGAGCACAGATACGCAGTATTTT. It specifies CASSPLSTDTQYF. Using reference TRBV5-5 and TRBJ2-3 for the parts outside the CDR3, the full variable domain is DAGVTQSPTHLIKTRGQQVTLRCSPISGHKSVSWYQQVLGQGPQFIFQYYEKEERGRGNFPDRFSARQFPNYSSELNVNALLLGDSALYLCASSPLSTDTQYFGPGTRLTVL.

This clonotype has just a few counts. The V and J genes are TRBV6-5 and TRBJ2-7, with D perhaps matching TRBD2 (6 bases). This CDR3 contains 14 residues. Germline V gene data show CDR1 as MNHEY and CDR2 as SVGAGI. Deletions cut 7 bases from V and 3 bases from J, with 16 bases between. The CDR3, as DNA: TGTGCCAGCACCATAAGCTCCGGGGGCTACGAGCAGTACTTC. Residues: CASTISSGGYEQYF.

The chain combines TRBV28 with TRBJ2-3; no definite D call. CDR3 length equals 13 residues. V was cut by 5 bases and J by 1 base, with 7 bases left in between. Germline-derived CDR1 and CDR2 are MDHEN and SYDVKM. The DNA for the CDR3 is TGTGCCAGCAGTGTCGCCCGCACAGATACGCAGTATTTT. As protein: CASSVARTDTQYF. The whole variable domain, filled in from reference TRBV28 and TRBJ2-3, reads DVKVTQSSRYLVKRTGEKVFLECVQDMDHENMFWYRQDPGLGLRLIYFSYDVKMKEKGDIPEGYSVSREKKERFSLILESASTNQTSMYLCASSVARTDTQYFGPGTRLTVL.

The gene calls are TRBV28 and TRBJ2-7, with D hard to call. Germline V gene data show CDR1 as MDHEN and CDR2 as SYDVKM. This CDR3 is 13 amino acids long. V was trimmed by 2 bases and J by 4 bases, leaving 9 bases between them. The CDR3: CASSLGPGYEQYV. In nucleotides, the CDR3 is TGTGCCAGCAGTTTAGGGCCGGGTTACGAGCAGTACGTC.

The V and J genes are TRBV3-1 and TRBJ1-2, with a weak D call TRBD1 (5 bases). V lost 2 bases, J lost 4 bases, and 17 bases lay in between. Germline CDR1 LGHDT, CDR2 YNNKEL (reference sequence). CDR3 size: 16 residues. The CDR3 coding sequence is TGTGCCAGCAGCCAATTAGGGACCGCAGCGCCCTATGGCTACACCTTC. Its protein product is CASSQLGTAAPYGYTF.

This chain uses TRBV6-5 with TRBJ1-2; D perhaps matches TRBD1 (6 bases). Deletions cut 0 bases from V and 6 bases from J, with 14 bases between. This CDR3 contains 15 residues. Per the germline V gene, CDR1 is MNHEY and CDR2 is SVGAGI. CDR3 amino acids: CASSYSGRGLDGYTF. CDR3 bases: TGTGCCAGCAGTTACTCCGGCAGGGGATTGGATGGCTACACCTTC.

In this sample, this clonotype turned up a few times. The V and J genes are TRBV5-1 and TRBJ2-3; 9 nucleotides line up with TRBD2. The CDR3 consists of 15 residues. Germline loops: CDR1 SGHRS, CDR2 YFSETQ. V was clipped by 4 bases and J by 5 bases; unmatched bases: 8. CDR3 sequence (DNA): TGCGCCAGCAGCCCCCAAGCGGGGGGTTTAGATACGCAGTATTTT. This codes for CASSPQAGGLDTQYF.

The rearrangement joins TRBV20-1 to TRBJ1-1; unclear D gene. The CDR3 loop spans 11 amino acids. Looked up from germline, CDR1 is DFQATT and CDR2 is SNEGSKA (reference sequence). V lost 6 bases to trimming and J lost 4 bases, with 9 bases between them. The CDR3 DNA reads as TGCAGTGCCCCTGTGGGCACTGAAGCTTTCTTT. This translates into CSAPVGTEAFF.

This clonotype appeared a few times. The chain employs TRBV12-3 or TRBV12-4 and TRBJ2-1; 8 nucleotides align to TRBD2. The CDR3 is 15 residues long. J lost 1 base, V lost 5 bases, and 4 bases had no gene match. CDR3 residues: CASSLSGESYNEQFF. CDR3 coding DNA: TGTGCCAGCAGTCTTAGCGGGGAGTCCTACAATGAGCAGTTCTTC.

This clonotype was recorded only once. The V gene is TRBV4-3, the J gene TRBJ2-3; perhaps TRBD2 as D (5 bases). This CDR3 spans 15 amino acids. Germline V gives CDR1 LGHNA, CDR2 YSLEER. Trimming shortened V by 1 base and J by 4 bases, and 12 bases separated the two germline ends. CDR3 sequence (DNA): TGCGCCAGCAGCCAAGGCCACTGGGGAGCAGATACGCAGTATTTT. Its protein is CASSQGHWGADTQYF.

The chain employs TRBV6-2 or TRBV6-3 and TRBJ2-7, with 10 bases that match TRBD2. CDR1 MNHEY and CDR2 SVGEGT come from the germline V gene. The CDR3 contains 14 residues. The junction had 7 bases not matched to a gene; V was cut back by 6 bases and J by 5 bases. The CDR3 loop reads CASSSLAGVNEQYV. For the CDR3, the DNA is TGTGCCAGCAGCTCCCTAGCGGGGGTTAACGAGCAGTACGTC.

Here the CDR3 reads CASSPQTEGDGIHNEQFF. For the CDR3, the DNA is TGTGCCAGCAGCCCCCAGACGGAGGGGGATGGCATCCACAATGAGCAGTTCTTC. V and J are TRBV5-4 and TRBJ2-1, with D perhaps given as TRBD1 or TRBD2 (6 bases each). This CDR3 spans 18 amino acids. Germline loops: CDR1 SGHNT, CDR2 YYREEE (reference sequence). Trimming took off 4 bases at V and 5 bases at J, with 25 bases between the two ends.

This clonotype has only a few counts. The rearrangement links TRBV6-6 to TRBJ2-2, with 9 bases aligning to TRBD1. Germline CDR1 and CDR2: MNHNY and SVGAGI (reference sequence). V was clipped by 10 bases and J by 4 bases; unmatched bases: 10. This CDR3 is 15 amino acids long. The CDR3, as DNA: TGTGCCATCCCACAGGGGGCGGTTGGCACCGGGGAGCTGTTTTTT. It translates to CAIPQGAVGTGELFF.

The sample holds a few counts of this clonotype. V usage is TRBV7-2 and J usage is TRBJ2-7, with D possibly TRBD2 on 5 matching bases. This CDR3 is built from 12 residues. With 5 bases removed from V and 2 bases from J, the gap between germline ends came to 7 bases. Per germline, CDR1 SGHTA and CDR2 FQGNSA. The CDR3 nucleotides are TGTGCCAGCAGCGAGGGCCCCTACGAGCAGTACTTC. Its protein product is CASSEGPYEQYF.

This clonotype was counted between two and nine times. The rearrangement uses TRBV7-3 and TRBJ2-1, with a tentative D call TRBD2 (6 bases). V was clipped by 5 bases and J by 0 bases, with 23 bases between them. In germline, CDR1 is SGHTA, CDR2 FQGTGA. This CDR3 spans 19 amino acids. This chain's CDR3 is CASSLMGGDYRSSYNEQFF. The DNA for the CDR3 is TGTGCCAGCAGCCTCATGGGGGGTGACTACCGGAGCTCCTACAATGAGCAGTTCTTC.

This clonotype showed up just a few times. The chain employs TRBV29-1 and TRBJ2-3; D gene unclear. Germline V gene data show CDR1 as SQVTM and CDR2 as ANQGSEA. Trimming pared 2 bases from V and 6 bases from J, leaving 6 bases between. The CDR3 has 11 amino acids. This CDR3 reads CSVELWDTQYF. DNA for the CDR3: TGCAGCGTTGAATTATGGGATACGCAGTATTTT.

The chain uses TRBV4-1 and TRBJ2-3; tentative D call: TRBD2 (6 bases). Germline V gives CDR1 MGHRA, CDR2 YSYEKL. The CDR3 is 16 amino acids. Trimming took off 4 bases at V and 3 bases at J, with 17 bases between the two ends. CDR3 nucleotides: TGCGCCAGCAGCCCCCCAGGCTGGAGGGGAACAGATACGCAGTATTTT. Translated, it gives CASSPPGWRGTDTQYF.

This clonotype came up a few times. The chain is built from TRBV12-5 and TRBJ1-5, with TRBD1 matching 7 bases. This CDR3 spans 14 amino acids. V lost 5 bases to trimming and J lost 6 bases; unmatched junction nucleotides: 7. CDR1 is LGHNT and CDR2 is FRNRAP in the germline V gene. The CDR3 nucleotides are TGTGCTAGTGGTCCGGCCCCAGGGGGTCAGCCCCAGCATTTT. This translates into CASGPAPGGQPQHF.

This clonotype was detected ten times or more. J is TRBJ1-1 and V is TRBV9, with TRBD1 matching over 8 bases. With V trimmed by 4 bases and J by 4 bases, 3 bases remained unmatched. CDR1 SGDLS and CDR2 YYNGEE come from the germline V gene. The CDR3 sequence is 13 residues long. The CDR3 spells CASSLGTGTEAFF. The DNA of the CDR3 is TGTGCCAGCAGCCTAGGGACAGGCACTGAAGCTTTCTTT.

This clonotype has more than one count but fewer than ten. V gene TRBV6-5 combines with J gene TRBJ2-7, with 10 bases that match TRBD2. The germline CDR1 and CDR2 sequences are MNHEY and SVGAGI. The CDR3 has 12 amino acids. V shed 6 bases, J shed 12 bases, and the junction held 8 bases outside the gene matches. The CDR3 coding sequence is TGTGCCAGCAGCACTAGCGGGATGGTGCCGTACTTC. This codes for CASSTSGMVPYF.

This clonotype appeared a few times. The chain has TRBV6-2 or TRBV6-3 and TRBJ2-7; D may be TRBD1 (6 bases). The CDR3 is made up of 12 amino acids. Germline values: CDR1 MNHEY, CDR2 SVGEGT. The V end lost 2 bases, the J end lost 7 bases, and 9 bases lay between the germline ends. This CDR3 is CASSYPDREQYV. The CDR3 DNA reads as TGTGCCAGCAGTTACCCCGACAGGGAGCAGTACGTC.

The CDR3 reads CAIRRGDGVFNEQFF. DNA for the CDR3: TGTGCCATCCGACGTGGGGACGGAGTGTTCAATGAGCAGTTCTTC. The V and J genes are TRBV10-3 and TRBJ2-1, with D tentatively TRBD1 or TRBD2 (5 bases each). The CDR3 totals 15 residues. Trimming removed 8 bases from V and 6 bases from J, with 20 bases in between. Germline CDR1 reads ENHRY; CDR2 reads SYGVKD.

This clonotype was seen more than once but under ten times. The rearrangement joins TRBV7-9 to TRBJ1-1, with D maybe TRBD1 (5 bases). The germline V gene has CDR1 SEHNR and CDR2 FQNEAQ (reference sequence). Trimming removed 5 bases at V and 5 bases at J, with 15 bases between. The CDR3 spans 14 residues. The CDR3 region has the DNA TGTGCCAGCAGCCCAGTGGGGGGGAGGACTGAAGCTTTCTTT. Amino acid sequence: CASSPVGGRTEAFF.

The chain carries TRBV6-6 and TRBJ1-1; maybe TRBD1 (5 bases). This CDR3 has 12 amino acids. Trimming pared 2 bases from V and 7 bases from J, leaving 8 bases between. The germline V gene has CDR1 MNHNY and CDR2 SVGAGI (reference sequence). CDR3 in amino acids: CASSYGGGEAFF. The CDR3 DNA reads as TGTGCCAGCAGTTACGGGGGAGGTGAAGCTTTCTTT.

This clonotype has only a few counts. The V gene is TRBV4-1, the J gene TRBJ1-1; D unclear. The CDR3 runs to 16 residues. CDR1 MGHRA and CDR2 YSYEKL come from the germline V gene. The V and J ends lost 0 bases and 1 base respectively, with 12 bases between them. In nucleotides, the CDR3 is TGCGCCAGCAGCCAAGAACGCGGGAGGAGGAACACTGAAGCTTTCTTT. It codes for CASSQERGRRNTEAFF.